A selection of T cell receptor beta chains follows, all from one sample in a study of graft-versus-host responses after intestinal transplantation. Sequencing was performed with immunoSEQ multiplex PCR; in TCRdb, only in-frame clones are kept and a portion is missing. The data contain approximately 99,000 clones, 90% to 95% of them singletons. No antigens are known for them. The sample here was unstimulated CD4+ T cells sorted from spleen or lymph node cells, taken before transplant. Receptor source: a human donor who was the organ donor for an intestinal transplant. Both conserved end residues are part of each CDR3. Each record gives: V gene, D gene, clone size, J gene, CDR3 protein, CDR3 DNA. D genes are given only for firm matches. Only some rows state a clone size, as once, few, many or a class for expanded clones.

V gene: TRBV6-5
D gene: .
clone size: .
J gene: TRBJ1-1
CDR3 protein: CASSGEALNTEAFF
CDR3 DNA: TGTGCCAGCAGCGGCGAGGCTCTGAACACTGAAGCTTTCTTT

V gene: TRBV19
D gene: TRBD1
clone size: .
J gene: TRBJ1-5
CDR3 protein: CASTRTGGNQPQHF
CDR3 DNA: TGTGCCAGTACCAGGACAGGGGGCAATCAGCCCCAGCATTTT

V gene: TRBV9
D gene: TRBD2
clone size: .
J gene: TRBJ2-1
CDR3 protein: CASSVGSGGLNEQFF
CDR3 DNA: TGTGCCAGCAGCGTAGGTAGCGGGGGTCTTAATGAGCAGTTCTTC

V gene: TRBV19
D gene: .
clone size: .
J gene: TRBJ1-4
CDR3 protein: CASSIMPVNEKLFF
CDR3 DNA: TGTGCCAGTAGTATTATGCCGGTTAATGAAAAACTGTTTTTT

V gene: TRBV6-1
D gene: TRBD1
clone size: .
J gene: TRBJ2-7
CDR3 protein: CASSRGGQGDDEQYF
CDR3 DNA: TGTGCCAGCAGCCGGGGGGGACAGGGGGACGACGAGCAGTACTTC

V gene: TRBV5-1
D gene: TRBD1
clone size: .
J gene: TRBJ1-3
CDR3 protein: CASSPWTGSSGNTIYF
CDR3 DNA: TGCGCCAGCAGCCCCTGGACAGGGAGCTCTGGAAACACCATATATTTT

V gene: TRBV4-2
D gene: TRBD2
clone size: .
J gene: TRBJ2-1
CDR3 protein: CASSTGTSQFF
CDR3 DNA: TGTGCCAGCAGCACCGGGACTAGCCAGTTCTTC

V gene: TRBV7-2
D gene: TRBD1
clone size: .
J gene: TRBJ2-7
CDR3 protein: CASTRTGPTYEQYF
CDR3 DNA: TGTGCCAGCACCCGGACAGGACCTACCTACGAGCAGTACTTC

V gene: TRBV5-1
D gene: TRBD2
clone size: once
J gene: TRBJ2-7
CDR3 protein: CASQLASGGYYEQYF
CDR3 DNA: TGCGCCAGCCAGCTGGCTAGCGGGGGTTATTACGAGCAGTACTTC

V gene: TRBV9
D gene: TRBD2
clone size: .
J gene: TRBJ2-5
CDR3 protein: CASSLGLAGGQETQYF
CDR3 DNA: TGTGCCAGCAGCCTGGGACTAGCGGGGGGGCAAGAGACCCAGTACTTC

V gene: TRBV28
D gene: .
clone size: .
J gene: TRBJ2-5
CDR3 protein: CASIKSWGLRGETQYF
CDR3 DNA: TGTGCCAGCATTAAGTCCTGGGGGCTGAGAGGAGAGACCCAGTACTTC

V gene: TRBV4-2
D gene: .
clone size: .
J gene: TRBJ2-6
CDR3 protein: CASSPQGISGANVLTF
CDR3 DNA: TGTGCCAGCAGTCCCCAGGGTATCTCTGGGGCCAACGTCCTGACTTTC

V gene: TRBV9
D gene: TRBD1
clone size: .
J gene: TRBJ2-2
CDR3 protein: CASSVAGTGANTGELFF
CDR3 DNA: TGTGCCAGCAGCGTAGCGGGGACAGGGGCCAACACCGGGGAGCTGTTTTTT

V gene: TRBV4-1
D gene: TRBD1
clone size: .
J gene: TRBJ2-1
CDR3 protein: CASSGTGSYNEQFF
CDR3 DNA: TGCGCCAGCAGCGGGACAGGGTCCTACAATGAGCAGTTCTTC

V gene: TRBV19
D gene: .
clone size: .
J gene: TRBJ1-5
CDR3 protein: CASSPRGARGPQHF
CDR3 DNA: TGTGCCAGTAGTCCCCGGGGGGCGCGGGGGCCCCAGCATTTT

V gene: TRBV4-2
D gene: TRBD2
clone size: .
J gene: TRBJ2-7
CDR3 protein: CASSQEASGVSYEQYF
CDR3 DNA: TGTGCCAGCAGCCAAGAGGCTAGCGGGGTTTCCTACGAGCAGTACTTC

V gene: TRBV30
D gene: .
clone size: .
J gene: TRBJ1-4
CDR3 protein: CAWRWGLTINEKLFF
CDR3 DNA: TGTGCCTGGAGGTGGGGACTGACGATTAATGAAAAACTGTTTTTT

V gene: TRBV27
D gene: .
clone size: .
J gene: TRBJ2-7
CDR3 protein: CASSFGFGSSYEQYF
CDR3 DNA: TGTGCCAGCAGTTTCGGTTTCGGGAGCTCCTACGAGCAGTACTTC

V gene: TRBV9
D gene: TRBD2
clone size: .
J gene: TRBJ2-1
CDR3 protein: CASSHPPGGGNEQFF
CDR3 DNA: TGTGCCAGCAGCCACCCTCCGGGGGGGGGCAATGAGCAGTTCTTC

V gene: TRBV29-1
D gene: TRBD1
clone size: .
J gene: TRBJ1-1
CDR3 protein: CSVAGQGTGGAFF
CDR3 DNA: TGCAGCGTCGCGGGACAGGGGACGGGTGGAGCTTTCTTT

V gene: TRBV4-3
D gene: TRBD1
clone size: .
J gene: TRBJ2-7
CDR3 protein: CASSQAVGGSEQYF
CDR3 DNA: TGCGCCAGCAGCCAAGCAGTAGGGGGCAGCGAGCAGTACTTC

V gene: TRBV10-3
D gene: TRBD1
clone size: few
J gene: TRBJ1-6
CDR3 protein: CASPNRGQGSYNSPLHF
CDR3 DNA: TGTGCCTCCCCGAACAGGGGTCAGGGCTCCTATAATTCACCCCTCCACTTT

V gene: TRBV4-1
D gene: TRBD2
clone size: .
J gene: TRBJ2-6
CDR3 protein: CASSQEGGTGANVLTF
CDR3 DNA: TGCGCCAGCAGCCAAGAGGGAGGGACCGGGGCCAACGTCCTGACTTTC

V gene: TRBV4-2
D gene: .
clone size: .
J gene: TRBJ1-1
CDR3 protein: CASSPIGSGTEAFF
CDR3 DNA: TGTGCCAGCAGCCCAATCGGGTCGGGCACTGAAGCTTTCTTT

V gene: TRBV5-1
D gene: .
clone size: .
J gene: TRBJ2-3
CDR3 protein: CASSLGPYREDTQYF
CDR3 DNA: TGCGCCAGCAGCTTGGGTCCCTACAGGGAAGATACGCAGTATTTT

V gene: TRBV9
D gene: .
clone size: .
J gene: TRBJ1-5
CDR3 protein: CASSVGGSGNQPQHF
CDR3 DNA: TGTGCCAGCAGCGTAGGAGGGTCCGGCAATCAGCCCCAGCATTTT